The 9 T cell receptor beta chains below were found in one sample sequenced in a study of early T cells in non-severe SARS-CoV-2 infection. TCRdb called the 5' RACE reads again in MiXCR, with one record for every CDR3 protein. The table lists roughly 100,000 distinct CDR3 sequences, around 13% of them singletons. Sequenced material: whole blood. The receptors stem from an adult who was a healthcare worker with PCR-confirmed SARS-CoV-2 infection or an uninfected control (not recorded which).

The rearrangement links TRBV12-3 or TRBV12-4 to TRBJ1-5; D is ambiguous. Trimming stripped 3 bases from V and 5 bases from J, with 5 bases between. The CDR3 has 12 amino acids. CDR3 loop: CASSFADQPQHF. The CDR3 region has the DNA TGTGCCAGCAGTTTTGCCGATCAGCCCCAGCATTTT.

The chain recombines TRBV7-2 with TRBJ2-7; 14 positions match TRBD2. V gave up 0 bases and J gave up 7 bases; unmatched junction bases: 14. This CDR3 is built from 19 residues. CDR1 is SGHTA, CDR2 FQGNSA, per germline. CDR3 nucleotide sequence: TGTGCCAGCAGCTTAGCGGTATTTGGGACTAGCGGGAGATTAGGGGAGCAGTACTTC. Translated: CASSLAVFGTSGRLGEQYF.

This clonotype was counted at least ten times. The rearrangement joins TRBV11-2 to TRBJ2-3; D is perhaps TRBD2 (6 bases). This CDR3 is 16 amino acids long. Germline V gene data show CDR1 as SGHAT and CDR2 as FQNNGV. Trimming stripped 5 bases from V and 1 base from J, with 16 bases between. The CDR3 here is CASSQTFPGGTDTQYF. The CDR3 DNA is TGTGCCAGCAGCCAAACCTTCCCGGGGGGCACAGATACGCAGTATTTT. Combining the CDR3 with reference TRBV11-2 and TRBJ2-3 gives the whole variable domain EAGVAQSPRYKIIEKRQSVAFWCNPISGHATLYWYQQILGQGPKLLIQFQNNGVVDDSQLPKDRFSAERLKGVDSTLKIQPAKLEDSAVYLCASSQTFPGGTDTQYFGPGTRLTVL.

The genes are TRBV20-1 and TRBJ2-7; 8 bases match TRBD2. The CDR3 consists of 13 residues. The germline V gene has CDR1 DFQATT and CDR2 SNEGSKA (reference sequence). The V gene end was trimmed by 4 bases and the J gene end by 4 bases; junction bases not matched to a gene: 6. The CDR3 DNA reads TGCAGTGCTAAAGCGGGAGATCGTTACGAGCAGTACTTC. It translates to CSAKAGDRYEQYF.

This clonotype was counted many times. The CDR3 spells CASSAGEPTGNTIYF. CDR3 DNA sequence: TGTGCCAGCAGTGCTGGAGAACCGACTGGAAACACCATATATTTT. V usage is TRBV2 and J usage is TRBJ1-3; D unclear. Germline values: CDR1 SNHLY, CDR2 FYNNEI. Trimming pared 4 bases from V and 2 bases from J, leaving 12 bases between. The CDR3 contains 15 residues.

The CDR3 nucleotides read TGTGCCAGCAGCTTGTGGGACCGGGAGGAGCAGTACTTC. It specifies CASSLWDREEQYF. This chain connects TRBV7-3 to TRBJ2-7; possible D gene TRBD2, 6 bases. V lost 3 bases, J lost 7 bases, and 13 bases lay in between. Germline V gene sequence: CDR1 SGHTA, CDR2 FQGTGA. The CDR3 contains 13 residues.

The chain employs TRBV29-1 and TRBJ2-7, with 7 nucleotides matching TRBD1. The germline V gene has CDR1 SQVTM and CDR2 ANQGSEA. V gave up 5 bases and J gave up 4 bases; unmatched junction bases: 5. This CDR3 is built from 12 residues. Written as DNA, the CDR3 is TGCAGCGTTATGGGACAGCTTTACGAGCAGTACTTC. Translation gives CSVMGQLYEQYF.

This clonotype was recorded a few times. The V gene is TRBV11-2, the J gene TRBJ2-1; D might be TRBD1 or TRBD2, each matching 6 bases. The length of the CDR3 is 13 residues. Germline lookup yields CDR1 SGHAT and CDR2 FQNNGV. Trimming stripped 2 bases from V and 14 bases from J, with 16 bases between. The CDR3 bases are TGTGCCAGCAGCTTATCGGGAGCGGAGGGGGAGTTCTTC. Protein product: CASSLSGAEGEFF.

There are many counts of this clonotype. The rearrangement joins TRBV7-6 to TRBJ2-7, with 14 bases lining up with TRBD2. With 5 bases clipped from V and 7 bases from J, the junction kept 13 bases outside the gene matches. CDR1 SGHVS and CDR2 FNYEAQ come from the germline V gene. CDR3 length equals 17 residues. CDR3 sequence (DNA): TGTGCCAGCAGCCCGGGACTAGCGGGAGCCCACCCTTGGGAGCAGTACTTC. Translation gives CASSPGLAGAHPWEQYF.